These 4 T cell receptor beta chains originate from one sample sequenced in a study of T cell changes during pregnancy in multiple sclerosis. Repertoires were generated with immunoSEQ multiplex PCR, while TCRdb's copy carries only in-frame clones and drops some. The sample carries approximately 80,000 clones, about 94% recorded once. The sequencing used peripheral blood, collected in the second trimester of pregnancy. Receptors originate from a female donor in good health, enrolled as a control in a pregnancy study.

This clone occurred once. This chain joins TRBV30 and TRBJ1-1, with unresolved D. The germline V gene encodes CDR1 GTSNPN and CDR2 SVGIG (reference sequence). V gave up 3 bases and J gave up 6 bases, with 20 bases separating them. This CDR3 contains 15 residues. The CDR3 DNA follows: TGTGCCTGGAGGGACCGGGAGCCCATCGGCCCTGAAGCTTTCTTT. Protein sequence: CAWRDREPIGPEAFF.

J is TRBJ2-3 and V is TRBV5-6, with 9 bases fitting TRBD2. The CDR3 has 18 amino acids. Germline assignment: CDR1 SGHDT and CDR2 YYEEEE. The V segment lost 0 bases and the J segment 3 bases; nucleotides outside the gene matches: 11. CDR3 coding DNA: TGTGCCAGCAGCTTGGGTGGGGCTAGCGGGGCCTGGACAGATACGCAGTATTTT. Amino acid sequence: CASSLGGASGAWTDTQYF.

V and J are TRBV4-3 and TRBJ1-2, with 10 bases that match TRBD1. The CDR3 sequence is 15 residues long. CDR1 and CDR2 from the germline V gene are LGHNA and YSLEER. V lost 4 bases, J lost 6 bases, and 8 bases stayed unmatched. Here the CDR3 DNA reads TGCGCCAGCAGCCCCGCGGGACAGGGGATTGATGGCTACACCTTC. As protein: CASSPAGQGIDGYTF.

This clone was recorded once. The chain links TRBV5-8 to TRBJ1-5, with D tentatively TRBD1 (5 bases). Trimming took 4 bases from V and 7 from J, leaving 24 bases between them. Per the germline V gene, CDR1 is SGHTS and CDR2 is YDEGEE. The CDR3 spans 17 residues. The CDR3 bases are TGTGCCAGCAGCCATTCGAGAGGAGGGGAGATGCGGCAGCCCCAGCATTTT. Protein product: CASSHSRGGEMRQPQHF.